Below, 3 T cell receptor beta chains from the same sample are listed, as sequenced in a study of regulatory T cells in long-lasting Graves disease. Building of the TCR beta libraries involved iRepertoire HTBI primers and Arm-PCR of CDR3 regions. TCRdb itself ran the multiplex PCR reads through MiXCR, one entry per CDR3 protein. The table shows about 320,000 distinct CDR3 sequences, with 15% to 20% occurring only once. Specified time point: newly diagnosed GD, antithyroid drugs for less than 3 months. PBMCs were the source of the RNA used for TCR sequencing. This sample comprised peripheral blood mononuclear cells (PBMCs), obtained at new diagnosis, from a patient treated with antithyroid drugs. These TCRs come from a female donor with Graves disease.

Here the CDR3 DNA reads TGCGCCAGCAGCTTTGGGACAGCGAACACTGAAGCTTTCTTT. This encodes CASSFGTANTEAFF. The chain combines TRBV5-1 with TRBJ1-1, with 7 positions matching TRBD1. Germline-derived CDR1 and CDR2 are SGHRS and YFSETQ. After removal of 2 bases from V and 1 base from J, the junction contained 2 bases not matched to a gene. This CDR3 contains 14 residues.

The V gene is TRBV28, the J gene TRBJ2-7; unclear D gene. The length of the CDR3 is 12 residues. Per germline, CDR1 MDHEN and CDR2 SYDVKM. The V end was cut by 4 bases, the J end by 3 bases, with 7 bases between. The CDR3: CASSSSFYEQYF. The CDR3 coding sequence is TGTGCCAGCAGTTCCTCCTTCTACGAGCAGTACTTC.

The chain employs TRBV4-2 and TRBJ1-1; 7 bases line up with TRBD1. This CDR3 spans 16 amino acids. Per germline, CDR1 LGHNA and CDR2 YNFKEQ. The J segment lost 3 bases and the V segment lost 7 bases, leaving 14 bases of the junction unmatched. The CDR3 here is CASTTGEELFYTEAFF. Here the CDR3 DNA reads TGTGCCAGCACTACAGGGGAAGAATTATTTTACACTGAAGCTTTCTTT.